This T cell receptor beta chain stems from a study of T-cell reconstitution after alpha-beta-depleted transplantation in children. The CDR3 runs to 18 residues. CDR1 and CDR2 from the germline V gene are LNHNV and YYDKDF (reference sequence). Points from the study as a whole: Surviving thymic progenitors and recipient T cells were the source of high TCRbeta diversity at day 60 in some patients. Where alpha-beta T cells came from about two months after transplant was reportedly several hundred expanded graft clones. By one year post-transplant, T-cell counts and diversity largely arose from T cells that were newly produced.

Note on this clonotype: What it recognizes is unknown. One base away lies a much larger clone, so this may be a sequencing read error.

Unique molecular identifiers were incorporated into the prepared TCRbeta library. TCRdb reprocessed the PCR reads via MiXCR and lists one record per CDR3 protein. The data contain about 110,000 distinct CDR3 sequences, about 6% of them singletons. Sample: PBMCs, mostly from graft donor cells, taken 360 days after TCRalphabeta/CD19-depleted stem cell transplant. The chain uses TRBV15 and TRBJ2-2; 10 nucleotides match TRBD1. The TCR originated in a male patient aged 2-15 years who had a stem cell transplant for acute lymphoblastic leukemia, so the T cells may come from the graft donor. CDR3 DNA: TGTGCCACCAGCTCCCTTTGGAGGGGACAGGGGTACACCGGGGAGCTGCTTTTT. The encoded protein is CATSSLWRGQGYTGELLF.